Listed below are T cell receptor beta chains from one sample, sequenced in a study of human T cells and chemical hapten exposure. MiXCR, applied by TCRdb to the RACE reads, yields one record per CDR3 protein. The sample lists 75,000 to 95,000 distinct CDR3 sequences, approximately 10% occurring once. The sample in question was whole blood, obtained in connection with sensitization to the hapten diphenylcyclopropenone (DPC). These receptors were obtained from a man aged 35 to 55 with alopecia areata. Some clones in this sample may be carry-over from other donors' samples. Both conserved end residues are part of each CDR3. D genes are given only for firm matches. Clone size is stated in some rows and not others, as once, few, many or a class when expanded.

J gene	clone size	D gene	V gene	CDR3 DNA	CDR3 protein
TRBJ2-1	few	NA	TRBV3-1	TGTGCCAGCAGCCAGCCTACCCGGGATGAGAAGTTCTTC	CASSQPTRDEKFF
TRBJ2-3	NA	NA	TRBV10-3	TGTGCCATCAGAACTAAGTCAGGACAAGCAGATACGCAGTATTTT	CAIRTKSGQADTQYF
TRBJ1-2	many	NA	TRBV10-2	TGCGCCAGCAGGCCTGAACAGGGTTGGTATGGCTACACCTTC	CASRPEQGWYGYTF
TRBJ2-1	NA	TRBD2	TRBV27	TGTGCCAGCAACCTGTGGGGACTAGCGGGAGCCAATGAGCAGTTCTTC	CASNLWGLAGANEQFF
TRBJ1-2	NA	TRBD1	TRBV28	TGTGCCAGCAGTACCCCGGACAGGACCGCTAACTATGGCTACACCTTC	CASSTPDRTANYGYTF
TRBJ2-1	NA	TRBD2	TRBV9	TGTGCCAGCAGCGCAGGACTAGCGGGAGTTGGCAATGAGCAGTTCTTC	CASSAGLAGVGNEQFF
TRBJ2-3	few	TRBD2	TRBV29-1	TGCAGCGTTCCGGGACTAGCGGGGGTCACAGATACGCAGTATTTT	CSVPGLAGVTDTQYF
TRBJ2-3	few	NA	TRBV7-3	TGTGCCAGCAGCTCGATCGGGGGTAGCACAGATACGCAGTATTTT	CASSSIGGSTDTQYF
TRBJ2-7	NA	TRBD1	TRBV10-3	TGTGCCATCAGAGGTAGACAGGGGCGCTCGGGGGAGCAGTACTTC	CAIRGRQGRSGEQYF
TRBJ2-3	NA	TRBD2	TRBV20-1	TGCAGTGCTTCCCCCCCCCGGGCGGGAGCGATAGATACGCAGTATTTT	CSASPPRAGAIDTQYF
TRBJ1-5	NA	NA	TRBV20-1	TGCAGTGCTAGAGCCTCGGGGGGGGCAGGCAATCAGCCCCAGCATTTT	CSARASGGAGNQPQHF
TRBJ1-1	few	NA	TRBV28	TGTGCCAGCAGAAGACAGGAGGACACTGAAGCTTTCTTT	CASRRQEDTEAFF
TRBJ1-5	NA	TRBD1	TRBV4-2	TGTGCCAGCAGCCAAGAACAGGGGGGCAATCAGCCCCAGCATTTT	CASSQEQGGNQPQHF
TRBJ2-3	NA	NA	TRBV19	TGTGCCAGTAGTATAGCCCAGGTCGGCACAGATACGCAGTATTTT	CASSIAQVGTDTQYF
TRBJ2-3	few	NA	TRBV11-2	TGTGCCAGCTGCTGGCGGGGTGGGGGCACAGATACGCAGTATTTT	CASCWRGGGTDTQYF
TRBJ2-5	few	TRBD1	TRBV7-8	TGTGCCAGCAGCAGTGGCCGGAGACAGGGGGCGGAAGAGACCCAGTACTTC	CASSSGRRQGAEETQYF
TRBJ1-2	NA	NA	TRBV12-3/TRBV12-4	TGTGCCAGCAGTCTTCAACAGGGATCTAATGGCTACACCTTC	CASSLQQGSNGYTF
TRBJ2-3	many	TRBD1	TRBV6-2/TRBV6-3	TGTGCCAGCAGTACCGGGACAGGGGGCCGAACAGATACGCAGTATTTT	CASSTGTGGRTDTQYF
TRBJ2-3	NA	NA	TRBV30	TGTGCCGGGCGGGGTACCCAACGTCTCAGCACAGATACGCAGTATTTT	CAGRGTQRLSTDTQYF
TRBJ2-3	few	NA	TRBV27	TGTGCCAGTTCAGGGTTGGCTAGCGACACAGATACGCAGTATTTT	CASSGLASDTDTQYF
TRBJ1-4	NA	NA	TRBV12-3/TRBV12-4	TGTGCCAGCCGCCCGGACCCTAATGAAAAACTGTTTTTT	CASRPDPNEKLFF
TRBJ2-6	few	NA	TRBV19	TGTGCCAGTAGTACCTCTGGGGCCAACGTCCTGACTTTC	CASSTSGANVLTF
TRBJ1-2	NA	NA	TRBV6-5	TGTGCCAGCAGTTACCGGGGGGCTTCAGACTATGGCTACACCTTC	CASSYRGASDYGYTF
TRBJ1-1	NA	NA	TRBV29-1	TGCAGCGTTGGGGGACCAGGGGCCACTGAAGCTTTCTTT	CSVGGPGATEAFF
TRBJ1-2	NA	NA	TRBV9	TGTGCCAGCAGCGTCGACGGGGACTATGGCTACACCTTC	CASSVDGDYGYTF
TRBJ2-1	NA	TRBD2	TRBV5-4	TGTGCCAGCAGCTCAAAGCGGGATCCCTACAATGAGCAGTTCTTC	CASSSKRDPYNEQFF
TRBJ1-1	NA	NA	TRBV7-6	TGTGCCAGCAGCTTAGCGGGTCCTACTGAAGCTTTCTTT	CASSLAGPTEAFF